This record looks at one TCR beta chain sequence and its context. At the DNA level, this CDR3 is encoded by other sequences in the same sample as well. The length of the CDR3 is 15 residues. Trimming cost V 0 bases and J 4 bases; bases outside gene matches: 3. Per germline, CDR1 SGHNT and CDR2 YYREEE (reference sequence). This entry belongs to a study of shared clonotypes between healthy human individuals. Generated by immunoSEQ multiplex PCR, the TCRdb table keeps only in-frame clones and is missing some. Of approximately 1.4 million clones listed, 95% to 99% were seen once; the top ten hold about 0.42%.

Sequenced material: naive CD4+ T cells sorted from blood. Described subset: CD45RA+ positively selected. The origin of this receptor is a man aged 25-45 years in good health. V usage is TRBV5-4 and J usage is TRBJ2-5, with 10 nucleotides matching TRBD1. CDR3 DNA sequence: TGTGCCAGCAGCTTGGGGGACAGGGGACGAGAGACCCAGTACTTC. Protein sequence: CASSLGDRGRETQYF.